Listed below are T cell receptor beta chains from one sample, sequenced in a study of shared clonotypes between healthy human individuals. Produced via immunoSEQ multiplex PCR; TCRdb's table is partial and in-frame only. The sample contains approximately 350,000 clones, about 97% of which appear only once. Input material: memory CD8+ T cells sorted from blood. The receptor source for this set is a man between 25 and 39 years old in good health. Each CDR3 is given with its conserved first and last residue. Each record gives: J gene, V gene, CDR3 protein.

>TRBJ1-3|TRBV6-1
CASSDRGNTIYF
>TRBJ2-4|TRBV6-1
CASSYKNIQYF
>TRBJ2-7|TRBV18
CASSPSSRPNYYEQYF
>TRBJ2-3|TRBV5-4
CASSGTGGTDTQYF
>TRBJ1-2|TRBV28
CASSLSRVRGYTF
>TRBJ2-5|TRBV6-1
CASLLLAEETQYF
>TRBJ2-5|TRBV6-6
CASSYAGPGETQYF
>TRBJ2-5|TRBV4-1
CASSQRLPGEGETQYF
>TRBJ1-3|TRBV27
CASSFVGAGNTIYF
>TRBJ1-3|TRBV7-9
CASSFGGQGQGNTIYF
>TRBJ2-1|TRBV2
CASKGVGCYNEQFF
>TRBJ1-1|TRBV5-1
CASSFGGGTLMNTEAFF
>TRBJ2-3|TRBV4-2
CASSQDFLASGTDTQYF
>TRBJ2-5|TRBV7-3
CASSLTGGQETQYF
>TRBJ2-3|TRBV6-6
CASSYQRQSTDTQYF
>TRBJ1-3|TRBV10-3
CAISEVGGRGNTIYF
>TRBJ2-1|TRBV4-1
CASSQGLGQFF
>TRBJ2-2|TRBV27
CASRADRAGTGELFF
>TRBJ2-2|TRBV18
CASSPPSGRATGELFF
>TRBJ1-5|TRBV28
CASRRPNQPQHF
>TRBJ2-3|TRBV5-1
CASRPPETSTDTQYF
>TRBJ2-5|TRBV10-3
CAISGSLETQYF
>TRBJ2-5|TRBV2
CAGSGSGETQYF
>TRBJ2-1|TRBV10-1
CASIRVAGPDDEQFF
>TRBJ2-7|TRBV5-1
CASSRLAGDAYEQYF
>TRBJ1-2|TRBV4-2
CASSPGAGNYGYTF
>TRBJ2-1|TRBV7-3
CASTRPQGYNEQFF
>TRBJ2-1|TRBV5-6
CASSYGGSGSNEQFF
>TRBJ2-7|TRBV4-1
CASSPGTVYEQYF
>TRBJ2-5|TRBV5-6
CASSQDRRGTQYF
>TRBJ2-5|TRBV11-2
CASSSGHSTETQYF
>TRBJ2-5|TRBV18
CASSPPGLTETQYF
>TRBJ2-2|TRBV28
CASSPTSPNTGELFF
>TRBJ2-3|TRBV4-2
CASSQDPGRRGTDTQYF
>TRBJ2-3|TRBV4-1
CASSQVPLTSGRAYF
>TRBJ2-2|TRBV28
CASSIQGTGELFF
>TRBJ1-4|TRBV14
CASSQLLTSRTNEKLFF
>TRBJ2-2|TRBV28
CASSLLGLASHTGELFF
>TRBJ2-7|TRBV5-1
CASSLRPGVYEQYF
>TRBJ1-4|TRBV7-8
CASSSGQTNEKLFF
>TRBJ2-7|TRBV18
CASSPGTGRYEQYF
>TRBJ2-1|TRBV5-1
CASSPGTGSYNEQFF
>TRBJ2-7|TRBV27
CASSLSGVAGSYEQYF
>TRBJ2-7|TRBV5-1
CASSLGTGTSTSEQYF
>TRBJ2-2|TRBV5-1
CASRTGSGELFF
>TRBJ2-3|TRBV18
CASSPIDGRGSGDTQYF
>TRBJ2-7|TRBV7-9
CASRLAGAYEQYF
>TRBJ2-5|TRBV25-1
CASSEVRALQETQYF
>TRBJ2-7|TRBV9
CASSVDRASYEQYF
>TRBJ2-1|TRBV28
CASIRAGYNEQFF
>TRBJ2-3|TRBV10-3
CAISESGASTDTQYF
>TRBJ2-3|TRBV4-1
CASSHFGGNTDTQYF
>TRBJ1-2|TRBV5-1
CASSLGKNYGYTF
>TRBJ2-7|TRBV29-1
CSVRRNYEQYF
>TRBJ2-1|TRBV10-3
CAISERGNEQFF
>TRBJ2-1|TRBV5-6
CASSFGHEQFF
>TRBJ1-3|TRBV10-3
CAISELKPGPGNTIYF
>TRBJ1-6|TRBV10-2
CASSDVRRPLHF
>TRBJ2-6|TRBV6-1
CASSEGSTGKAF
>TRBJ2-6|TRBV5-3
CARSLETSGSFGANVLTF